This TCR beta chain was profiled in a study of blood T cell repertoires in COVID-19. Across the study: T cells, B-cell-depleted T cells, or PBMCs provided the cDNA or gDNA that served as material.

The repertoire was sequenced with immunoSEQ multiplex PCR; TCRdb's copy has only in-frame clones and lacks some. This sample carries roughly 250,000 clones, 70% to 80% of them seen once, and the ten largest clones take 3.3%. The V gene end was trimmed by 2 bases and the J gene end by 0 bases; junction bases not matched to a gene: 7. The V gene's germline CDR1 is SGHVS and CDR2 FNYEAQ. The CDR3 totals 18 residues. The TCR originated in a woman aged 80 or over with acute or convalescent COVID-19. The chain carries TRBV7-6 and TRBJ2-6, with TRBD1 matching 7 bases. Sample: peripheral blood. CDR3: CASSLRDRPSSGANVLTF. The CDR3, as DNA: TGTGCCAGCAGCTTAAGGGACAGACCGAGCTCTGGGGCCAACGTCCTGACTTTC.